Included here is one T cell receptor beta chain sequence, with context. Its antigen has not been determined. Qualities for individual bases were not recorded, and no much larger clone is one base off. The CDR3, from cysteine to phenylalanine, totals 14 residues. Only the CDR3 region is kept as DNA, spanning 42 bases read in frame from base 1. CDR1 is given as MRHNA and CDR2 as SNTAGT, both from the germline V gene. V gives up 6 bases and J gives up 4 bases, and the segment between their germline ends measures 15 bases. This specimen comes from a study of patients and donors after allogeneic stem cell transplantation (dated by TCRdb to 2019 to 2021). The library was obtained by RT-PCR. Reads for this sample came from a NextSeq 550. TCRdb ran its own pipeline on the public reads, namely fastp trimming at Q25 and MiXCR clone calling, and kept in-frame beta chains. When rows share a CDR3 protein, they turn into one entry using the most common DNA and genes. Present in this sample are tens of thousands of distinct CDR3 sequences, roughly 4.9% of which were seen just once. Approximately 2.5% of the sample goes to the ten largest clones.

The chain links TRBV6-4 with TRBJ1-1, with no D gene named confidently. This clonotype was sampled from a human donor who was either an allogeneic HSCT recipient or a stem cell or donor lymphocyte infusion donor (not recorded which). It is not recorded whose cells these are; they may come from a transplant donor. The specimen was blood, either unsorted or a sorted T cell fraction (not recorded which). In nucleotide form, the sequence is TGTGCCAGCAGCCCAAGGCCCCGAAGCACTGAAGCTTTCTTT. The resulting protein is CASSPRPRSTEAFF.